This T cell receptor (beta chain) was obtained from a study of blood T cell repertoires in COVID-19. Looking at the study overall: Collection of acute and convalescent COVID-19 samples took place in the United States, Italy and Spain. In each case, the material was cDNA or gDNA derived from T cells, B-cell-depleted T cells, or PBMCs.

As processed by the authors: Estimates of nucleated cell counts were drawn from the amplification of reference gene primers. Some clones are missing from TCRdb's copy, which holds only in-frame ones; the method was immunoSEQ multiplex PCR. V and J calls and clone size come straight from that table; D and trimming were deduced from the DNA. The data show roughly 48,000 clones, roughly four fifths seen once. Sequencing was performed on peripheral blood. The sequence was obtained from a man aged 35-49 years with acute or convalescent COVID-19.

The CDR3 here is CAWSKRQTEETQYF. The CDR3 coding sequence is TGTGCCTGGAGTAAGAGACAGACAGAAGAGACCCAGTACTTC. The rearrangement joins TRBV30 to TRBJ2-5; D perhaps matches TRBD1 (5 bases). The V end lost 2 bases, the J end lost 3 bases, and 13 bases lay between the germline ends. The CDR3 spans 14 residues. The germline gives CDR1 GTSNPN, CDR2 SVGIG (reference sequence).